In its sample, the clone carrying this T cell receptor (beta chain) was seen a few times. The data are from a study of T-cell memory formation after mild COVID-19. About the research overall: Clusters of TCRs were largely donor specific.

After 5'RACE with constant-segment primers, TCR alpha and TCR beta cDNA libraries carrying sample barcodes and UMIs were obtained. TCRdb analysed the 5' RACE reads with MiXCR anew, one entry per CDR3 protein. The sample has about 400,000 distinct CDR3 sequences, roughly a quarter seen once; the top ten hold roughly 8.7%. V trimming: 7 bases; J trimming: 4 bases; junction bases outside the gene matches: 9. The CDR3 totals 14 residues. The germline CDR1 and CDR2 sequences are MNHEY and SVGEGT. The chain has TRBV6-2 or TRBV6-3 and TRBJ2-7; 8 nucleotides line up with TRBD2. The sequence derives from an adult woman who had mild COVID-19 (a few samples of this study predate the infection). Cell type and time point are not known. The sequencing sample was made of PBMCs or a T cell subset sorted from them (not recorded which). The CDR3 sequence is CASTQLLADYEQYF. DNA for the CDR3: TGTGCCAGCACCCAACTACTAGCGGATTACGAGCAGTACTTC.